Listed below are T cell receptor beta chains from one sample, sequenced in a study of spatial heterogeneity in lung cancer. A single record per CDR3 protein comes from TCRdb applying MiXCR to the 5' RACE reads. The repertoire includes 9,000 to 13,000 distinct CDR3 sequences, 8% of them detected once, and about 18% sits in the top ten. Sequences were derived from lung tumor tissue, sampled at surgery. Receptors were obtained from a male donor with early-stage non-small cell lung cancer. The CDR3 runs from the conserved cysteine through the conserved F or W. D genes are given only for firm matches. Only some rows state a clone size, as once, few, many or a class for expanded clones.

j_gene,abundance,v_gene,d_gene,CDR3nt,CDR3aa
TRBJ2-5,few,TRBV6-1,-,TGTGCCAGCAGTGTCCAGGGATTTCAAGAGACCCAGTACTTC,CASSVQGFQETQYF
TRBJ2-7,many,TRBV7-8,-,TGTGCCAGCAGCTCACAGGGCTACGAGCAGTACTTC,CASSSQGYEQYF
TRBJ2-1,many,TRBV11-2,-,TGTGCCAGCAGCTTCGGGGTTTTGAATGAGCAGTTCTTC,CASSFGVLNEQFF
TRBJ2-1,few,TRBV5-5,TRBD1,TGTGCCAGCAGCTACGATCAGGGGGCTGGAGAGCAGTTCTTC,CASSYDQGAGEQFF
TRBJ1-2,many,TRBV10-3,-,TGTGCCATCAGTGACGGGACGGACTATGGCTACACCTTC,CAISDGTDYGYTF
TRBJ2-1,few,TRBV14,-,TGTGCCAGCAGCCCTACGCGGAATCATGAGCAGTTCTTC,CASSPTRNHEQFF
TRBJ2-7,few,TRBV29-1,TRBD1,TGCAGCGTTGTCCCCTGGACAGGGGGCAGGGCTTTACAATACGAGCAGTACTTC,CSVVPWTGGRALQYEQYF
TRBJ2-7,medium-sized,TRBV9,-,TGTGCCAGCAGCCTCCGGGACGGCTACGAGCAGTACTTC,CASSLRDGYEQYF
TRBJ2-2,many,TRBV30,-,TGTGCCTGGAATCCCACCGGGGAGCTGTTTTTT,CAWNPTGELFF
TRBJ2-7,many,TRBV5-1,-,TGCGCCAGCAGCTTGGCCGGGGGCGAGCAGTACTTC,CASSLAGGEQYF
TRBJ2-7,few,TRBV5-4,TRBD1,TGTGCCAGCAGCTCGGTACCTGACAGGGTATACGAGCAGTACTTC,CASSSVPDRVYEQYF
TRBJ2-2,many,TRBV12-3/TRBV12-4,-,TGTGCCAGCAGTTTAGCTGGGAGTCCCGGGGAGCTGTTTTTT,CASSLAGSPGELFF
TRBJ2-7,medium-sized,TRBV6-1,TRBD1,TGTGCCAGCAGTTTCCGGGACAGAGCCTACGAGCAGTACTTC,CASSFRDRAYEQYF
TRBJ1-5,few,TRBV5-1,-,TGCGCCAGCAGCTCGGATTCTCGGAATCAGCCCCAGCATTTT,CASSSDSRNQPQHF
TRBJ1-2,medium-sized,TRBV7-2,TRBD1,TGTGCCAGCAGCTTAAGTGGGACAGGGGTCTATGGCTACACCTTC,CASSLSGTGVYGYTF
TRBJ2-2,once,TRBV11-2,TRBD1,TGTGCCAGCAGCTGGGACAGACTCAACACCGGGGAGCTGTTTTTT,CASSWDRLNTGELFF
TRBJ2-6,many,TRBV28,-,TGTGCCAGCAGTCCCTCCAGGGATAGCTCTGGGGCCAACGTCCTGACTTTC,CASSPSRDSSGANVLTF
TRBJ1-5,-,TRBV6-6,-,TGTGCCAGCAGTTATGAGGGGGGGGAAAGCCAGCCCCAGCATTTT,CASSYEGGESQPQHF
TRBJ2-2,many,TRBV19,-,TGTGCCAGTAGTATAGGGGAAGGGCAGCTGTTTTTT,CASSIGEGQLFF
TRBJ1-5,once,TRBV19,TRBD1,TGTGCCAGTAGTGACAGGGACTATCAGCCCCAGCATTTT,CASSDRDYQPQHF
TRBJ1-2,many,TRBV5-1,-,TGCGCCAGCAGCTTGGGTGGGGTTGGTAGCCTTGGCTACACCTTC,CASSLGGVGSLGYTF
TRBJ2-2,many,TRBV7-3,-,TGTGCCAGCAGCCCTGGGACCCGTGGGGAGCTGTTTTTT,CASSPGTRGELFF
TRBJ2-2,-,TRBV2,-,TGTGCCAGCAACCGGGCGAACACCGGGGAGCTGTTTTTT,CASNRANTGELFF
TRBJ1-5,medium-sized,TRBV6-6,-,TGTGCCAGCAGTTACGGCGGGAACCAGCCCCAGCATTTT,CASSYGGNQPQHF
TRBJ2-3,few,TRBV24-1,-,TGTGCCACCAGTGATTTCCGGCAGTACGGCACAGATACGCAGTATTTT,CATSDFRQYGTDTQYF
TRBJ2-1,few,TRBV12-3/TRBV12-4,-,TGTGCCAGCAGTTTACAGGCAGGGTACAATGAGCAGTTCTTC,CASSLQAGYNEQFF
TRBJ2-1,many,TRBV6-1,TRBD2,TGTGCCAGCAGTCGCTACGGGACTAGCGGATTCGCAGGGGAGCAGTTCTTC,CASSRYGTSGFAGEQFF
TRBJ2-3,few,TRBV10-3,TRBD2,TGTGCCATCAGTGAGTCACGGCTAGCGGGAGATACGCAGTATTTT,CAISESRLAGDTQYF
TRBJ2-7,medium-sized,TRBV20-1,-,TGCAGTGCTAGAGATGCGAAGCAGGGAGCGGTCCACGAGCAGTACTTC,CSARDAKQGAVHEQYF
TRBJ2-5,-,TRBV28,TRBD1,TGTGCCAGCAGTTTCGAGGACAGGGCCGAGACCCAGTACTTC,CASSFEDRAETQYF
TRBJ1-3,many,TRBV28,-,TGTGCCAGCACCCCAGGGCGAAACACCATATATTTT,CASTPGRNTIYF
TRBJ2-1,many,TRBV27,TRBD2,TGTGCCAGCAGTTCCCTGGGACTAGCGAACGGGGGTGAGCAGTTCTTC,CASSSLGLANGGEQFF
TRBJ1-1,-,TRBV29-1,-,TGCAGCGTTGTGGGGGGGCGCGGGGCCACTGAAGCTTTCTTT,CSVVGGRGATEAFF
TRBJ1-1,medium-sized,TRBV29-1,-,TGCAGCGTCAAGGTGGGGGGCCTTCTCTCGAGGACTGAAGCTTTCTTT,CSVKVGGLLSRTEAFF
TRBJ2-5,many,TRBV19,-,TGTGCCAGTAGTGCGTCCGGGACAACGGAGACCCAGTACTTC,CASSASGTTETQYF
TRBJ2-6,-,TRBV5-6,-,TGTGCCAGCAGCCACCGTAAATCTGGGGCCAACGTCCTGACTTTC,CASSHRKSGANVLTF
TRBJ2-7,many,TRBV20-1,-,TGCAGTGCTAGAGGCCCAGCCTACGAGCAGTACTTC,CSARGPAYEQYF
TRBJ1-2,many,TRBV2,-,TGTGCCAGCAGTCAACCCGAGGGGGGGTCCTATGGCTACACCTTC,CASSQPEGGSYGYTF
TRBJ1-5,few,TRBV6-5,TRBD1,TGTGCCAGCAGCTTGACAGGGGGCGAAGGCAATCAGCCCCAGCATTTT,CASSLTGGEGNQPQHF
TRBJ2-1,few,TRBV7-2,TRBD2,TGTGCCAGCAGCCCCCCCGGAGCGGGGGGGTACAATGAGCAGTTCTTC,CASSPPGAGGYNEQFF
TRBJ2-1,few,TRBV7-2,-,TGTGCCAGCAGCCCGGGCGCCAACAATGAGCAGTTCTTC,CASSPGANNEQFF
TRBJ2-3,few,TRBV20-1,-,TGCAGTGCTAGCGACGCTAGCACAGATACGCAGTATTTT,CSASDASTDTQYF
TRBJ2-1,-,TRBV14,-,TGTGCCAGCAGCCAATTCCAGCGGGCCTACAATGAGCAGTTCTTC,CASSQFQRAYNEQFF
TRBJ1-4,many,TRBV6-6,TRBD1,TGTGCCAGCAGCTACCTGGGACAGGACCACGAAAAACTGTTTTTT,CASSYLGQDHEKLFF
TRBJ1-1,once,TRBV4-3,-,TGCGCCAGCAGCCAAGATAGCCGGGACATGAACACTGAAGCTTTCTTT,CASSQDSRDMNTEAFF
TRBJ2-7,many,TRBV10-3,-,TGTGCCATCAGTGACGGCGACGAGCAGTACTTC,CAISDGDEQYF
TRBJ1-6,many,TRBV7-2,TRBD1,TGTGCCAGCAGCCGCGCCGGACAGGGGGGATCACCCCTCCACTTT,CASSRAGQGGSPLHF
TRBJ2-3,few,TRBV7-9,-,TGTGCCAGCAGCTTAGGAAGTAGCGTAGATACGCAGTATTTT,CASSLGSSVDTQYF
TRBJ2-5,-,TRBV7-2,TRBD2,TGTGCCAGCAGCTTAGTTGGGACTAGCCAAGAGACCCAGTACTTC,CASSLVGTSQETQYF
TRBJ1-2,few,TRBV4-3,-,TGCGCCAGCAGCCAAGATTGGGCAGGGTCCCGAGGCTATGGCTACACCTTC,CASSQDWAGSRGYGYTF
TRBJ2-7,many,TRBV29-1,-,TGCAGCGTTGTTGGGCAGGGCCCCTACGAGCAGTACTTC,CSVVGQGPYEQYF
TRBJ1-5,many,TRBV6-6,-,TGTGCCAGCAGTTACTCGGGGAGGGGCAGGGGATCCGATCAGCCCCAGCATTTT,CASSYSGRGRGSDQPQHF
TRBJ2-2,medium-sized,TRBV5-1,TRBD2,TGCGCCAGCAGCCTTGATCCTGTAGCGGGGGGCTACACCGGGGAGCTGTTTTTT,CASSLDPVAGGYTGELFF
TRBJ2-3,many,TRBV2,-,TGTGCCAGCCGAGGACTTCCTGGAGATACGCAGTATTTT,CASRGLPGDTQYF